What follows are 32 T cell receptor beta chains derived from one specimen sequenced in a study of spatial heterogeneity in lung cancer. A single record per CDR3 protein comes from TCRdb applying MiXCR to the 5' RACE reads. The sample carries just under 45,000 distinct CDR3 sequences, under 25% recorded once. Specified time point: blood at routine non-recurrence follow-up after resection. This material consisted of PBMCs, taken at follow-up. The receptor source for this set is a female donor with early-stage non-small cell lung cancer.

This CDR3 reads CSAPDGLNTEAFF. In nucleotides, the CDR3 is TGCAGTGCTCCCGACGGGTTGAACACTGAAGCTTTCTTT. This chain links TRBV20-1 with TRBJ1-1; no clear D. With 5 bases removed from V and 0 bases from J, the gap between germline ends came to 10 bases. The CDR3 sequence is 13 residues long. Germline CDR1 reads DFQATT; CDR2 reads SNEGSKA (reference sequence).

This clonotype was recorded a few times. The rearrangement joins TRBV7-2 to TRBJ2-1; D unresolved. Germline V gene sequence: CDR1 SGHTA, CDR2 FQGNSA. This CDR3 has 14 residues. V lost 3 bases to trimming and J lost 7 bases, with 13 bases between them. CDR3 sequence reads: CASSFPPLSNEQFF. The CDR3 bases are TGTGCCAGCAGCTTCCCTCCGCTGAGTAATGAGCAGTTCTTC. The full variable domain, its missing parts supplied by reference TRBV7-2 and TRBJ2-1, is GAGVSQSPSNKVTEKGKDVELRCDPISGHTALYWYRQSLGQGLEFLIYFQGNSAPDKSGLPSDRFSAERTGGSVSTLTIQRTQQEDSAVYLCASSFPPLSNEQFFGPGTRLTVL.

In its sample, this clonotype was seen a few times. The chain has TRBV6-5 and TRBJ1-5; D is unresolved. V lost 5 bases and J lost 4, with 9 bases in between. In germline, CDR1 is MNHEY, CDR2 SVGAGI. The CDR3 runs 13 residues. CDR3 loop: CASSRGFNQPQHF. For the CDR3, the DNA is TGTGCCAGCAGTAGAGGCTTTAATCAGCCCCAGCATTTT.

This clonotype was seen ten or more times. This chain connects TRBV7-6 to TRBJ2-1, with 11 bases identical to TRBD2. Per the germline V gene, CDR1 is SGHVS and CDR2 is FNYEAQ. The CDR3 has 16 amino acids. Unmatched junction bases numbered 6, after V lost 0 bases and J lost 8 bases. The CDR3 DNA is TGTGCCAGCAGCTTAGCGACTAGCGGGATAAGTGATGAGCAGTTCTTC. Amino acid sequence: CASSLATSGISDEQFF.

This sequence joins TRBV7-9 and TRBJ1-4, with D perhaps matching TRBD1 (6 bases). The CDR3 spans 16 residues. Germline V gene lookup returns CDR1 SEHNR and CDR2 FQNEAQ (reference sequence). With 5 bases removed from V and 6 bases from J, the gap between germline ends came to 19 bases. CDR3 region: CASSPTGGHMDEKLFF. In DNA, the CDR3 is TGTGCCAGCAGCCCCACTGGGGGGCACATGGATGAAAAACTGTTTTTT.

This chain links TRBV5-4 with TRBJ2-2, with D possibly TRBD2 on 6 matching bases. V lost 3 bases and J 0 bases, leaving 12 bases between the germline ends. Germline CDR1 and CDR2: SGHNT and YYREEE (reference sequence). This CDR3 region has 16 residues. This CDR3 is CASSSAGMTNTGELFF. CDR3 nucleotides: TGTGCCAGCAGCTCGGCGGGGATGACGAACACCGGGGAGCTGTTTTTT.

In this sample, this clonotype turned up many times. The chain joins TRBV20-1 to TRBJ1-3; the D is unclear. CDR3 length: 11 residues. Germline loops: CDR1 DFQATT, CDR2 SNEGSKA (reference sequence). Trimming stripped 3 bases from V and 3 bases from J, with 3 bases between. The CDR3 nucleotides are TGCAGTGCTAGCGATGGAAACACCATATATTTT. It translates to CSASDGNTIYF.

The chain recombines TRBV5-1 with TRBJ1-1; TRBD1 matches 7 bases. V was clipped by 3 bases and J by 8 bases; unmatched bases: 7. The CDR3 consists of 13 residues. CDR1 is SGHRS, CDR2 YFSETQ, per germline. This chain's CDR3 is CASSSQGPAEAFF. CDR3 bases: TGCGCCAGCAGCTCACAGGGGCCCGCGGAAGCTTTCTTT.

CDR3 nucleotides: TGTGCCAGCAGCCAGGAACTAGCAGCCGCAAAGACCCAGTACTTC. Its translation: CASSQELAAAKTQYF. The chain is built from TRBV3-1 and TRBJ2-5, with D perhaps matching TRBD2 (6 bases). V gave up 3 bases and J gave up 6 bases, with 17 bases separating them. Germline CDR1 reads LGHDT; CDR2 reads YNNKEL (reference sequence). This CDR3 region has 15 residues.

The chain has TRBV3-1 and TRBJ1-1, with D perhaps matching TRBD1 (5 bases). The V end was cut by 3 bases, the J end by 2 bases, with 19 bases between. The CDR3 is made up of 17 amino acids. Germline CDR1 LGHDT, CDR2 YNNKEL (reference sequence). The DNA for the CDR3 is TGTGCCAGCAGCCACCTGGGCCGCCAGGGCACTAACACTGAAGCTTTCTTT. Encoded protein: CASSHLGRQGTNTEAFF. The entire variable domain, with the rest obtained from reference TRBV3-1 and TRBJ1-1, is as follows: DTAVSQTPKYLVTQMGNDKSIKCEQNLGHDTMYWYKQDSKKFLKIMFSYNNKELIINETVPNRFSPKSPDKAHLNLHINSLELGDSAVYFCASSHLGRQGTNTEAFFGQGTRLTVV.

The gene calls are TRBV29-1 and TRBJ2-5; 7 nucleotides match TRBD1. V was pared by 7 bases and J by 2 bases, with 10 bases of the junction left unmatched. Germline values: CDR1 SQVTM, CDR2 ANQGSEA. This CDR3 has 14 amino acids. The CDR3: CSGRKGTAQETQYF. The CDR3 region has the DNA TGCAGCGGCCGGAAGGGGACAGCACAAGAGACCCAGTACTTC.

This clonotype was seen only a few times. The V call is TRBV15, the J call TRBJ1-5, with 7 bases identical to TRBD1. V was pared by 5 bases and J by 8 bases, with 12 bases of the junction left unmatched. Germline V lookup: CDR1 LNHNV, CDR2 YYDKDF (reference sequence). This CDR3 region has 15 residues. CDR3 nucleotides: TGTGCCACCAGCCCTGGGGACAGAAGTTTGAAGCCCCAGCATTTT. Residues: CATSPGDRSLKPQHF.

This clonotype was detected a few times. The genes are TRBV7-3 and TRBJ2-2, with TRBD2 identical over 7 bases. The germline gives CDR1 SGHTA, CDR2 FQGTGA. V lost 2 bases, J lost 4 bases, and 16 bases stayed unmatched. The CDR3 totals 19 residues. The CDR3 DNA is TGTGCCAGCAGCTTATCGGGTAGCGGGCAGCCTGGGGGCACCGGGGAGCTGTTTTTT. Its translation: CASSLSGSGQPGGTGELFF.

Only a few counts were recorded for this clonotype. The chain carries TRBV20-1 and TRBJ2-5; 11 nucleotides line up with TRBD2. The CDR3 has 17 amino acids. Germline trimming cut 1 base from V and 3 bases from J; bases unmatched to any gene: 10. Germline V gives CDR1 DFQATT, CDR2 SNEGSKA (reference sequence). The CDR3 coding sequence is TGCAGTGCTAGAGGAATCCCGGCTAGCGGGGGGAAAGAGACCCAGTACTTC. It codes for CSARGIPASGGKETQYF.

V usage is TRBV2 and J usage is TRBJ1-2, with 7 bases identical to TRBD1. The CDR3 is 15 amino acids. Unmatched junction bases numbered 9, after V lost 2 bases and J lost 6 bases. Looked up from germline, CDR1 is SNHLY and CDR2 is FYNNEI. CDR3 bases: TGTGCCAGCAGTGAAAGAAGAGGGGGCAGGGATGGCTACACCTTC. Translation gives CASSERRGGRDGYTF.

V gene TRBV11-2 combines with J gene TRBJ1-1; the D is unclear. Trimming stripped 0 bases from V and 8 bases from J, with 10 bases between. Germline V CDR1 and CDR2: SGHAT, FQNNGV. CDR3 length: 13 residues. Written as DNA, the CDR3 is TGTGCCAGCAGCTTAGAGCGAAGACGGGAAGCTTTCTTT. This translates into CASSLERRREAFF.

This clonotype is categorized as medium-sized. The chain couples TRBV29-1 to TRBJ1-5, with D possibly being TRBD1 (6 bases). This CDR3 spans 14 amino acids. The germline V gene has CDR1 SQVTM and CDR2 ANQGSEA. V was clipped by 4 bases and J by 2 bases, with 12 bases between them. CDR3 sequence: CSVVDSVGNQPQHF. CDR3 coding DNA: TGCAGCGTTGTGGACAGTGTGGGCAATCAGCCCCAGCATTTT.

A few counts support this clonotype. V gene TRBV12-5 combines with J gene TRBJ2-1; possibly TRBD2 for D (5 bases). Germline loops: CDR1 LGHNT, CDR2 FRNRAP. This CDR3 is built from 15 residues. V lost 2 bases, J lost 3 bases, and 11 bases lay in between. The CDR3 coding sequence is TGTGCTAGTGGTTTGCCCAGCGGCTACTACAATGAGCAGTTCTTC. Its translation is CASGLPSGYYNEQFF.

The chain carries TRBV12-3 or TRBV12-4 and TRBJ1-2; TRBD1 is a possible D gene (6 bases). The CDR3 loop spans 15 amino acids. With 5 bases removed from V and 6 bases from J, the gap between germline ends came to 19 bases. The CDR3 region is CASSTHRDPNNGYTF. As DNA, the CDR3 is TGTGCCAGCAGTACCCACAGGGACCCGAATAATGGCTACACCTTC.

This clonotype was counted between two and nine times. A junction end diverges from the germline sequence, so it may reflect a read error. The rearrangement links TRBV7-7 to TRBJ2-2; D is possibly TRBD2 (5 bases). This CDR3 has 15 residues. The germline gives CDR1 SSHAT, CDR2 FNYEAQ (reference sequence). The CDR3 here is CASSPTGTNTGELFF. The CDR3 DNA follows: TGTGCTAGCAGCCCGACGGGGACGAACACCGGGGAGCTGTTTTTT. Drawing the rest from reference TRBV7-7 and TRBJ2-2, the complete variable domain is GAGVSQSPRYKVTKRGQDVTLRCDPISSHATLYWYQQALGQGPEFLTYFNYEAQPDKSGLPSDRFSAERPEGSISTLTIQRTEQRDSAMYRCASSPTGTNTGELFFGEGSRLTVL.

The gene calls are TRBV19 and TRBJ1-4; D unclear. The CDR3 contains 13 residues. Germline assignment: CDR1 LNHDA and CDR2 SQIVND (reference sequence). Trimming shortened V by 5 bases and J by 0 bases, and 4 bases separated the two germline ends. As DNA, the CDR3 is TGTGCCAGTAGTTTCCCAACTAATGAAAAACTGTTTTTT. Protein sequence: CASSFPTNEKLFF.

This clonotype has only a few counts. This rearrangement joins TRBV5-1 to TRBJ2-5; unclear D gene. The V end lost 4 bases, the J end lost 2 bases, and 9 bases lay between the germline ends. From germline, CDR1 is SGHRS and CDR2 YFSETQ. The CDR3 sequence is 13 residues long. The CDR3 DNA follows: TGCGCCAGCAGCATGGCGCTACAAGAGACCCAGTACTTC. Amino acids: CASSMALQETQYF.

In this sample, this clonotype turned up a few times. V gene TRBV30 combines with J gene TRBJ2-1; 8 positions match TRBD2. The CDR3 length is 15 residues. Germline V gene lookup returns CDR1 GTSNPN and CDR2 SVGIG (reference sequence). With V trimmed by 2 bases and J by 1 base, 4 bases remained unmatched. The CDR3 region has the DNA TGTGCCTGGAGTCAGCGGGAGAGGTCCTACAATGAGCAGTTCTTC. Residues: CAWSQRERSYNEQFF.

Here the CDR3 DNA reads TGTGCCAGCAGCCTATTTCGGGGCCTCTCTGGGGCCAACGTCCTGACTTTC. Its translation is CASSLFRGLSGANVLTF. The V and J genes are TRBV3-1 and TRBJ2-6; tentatively, D is TRBD1 or TRBD2 (5 bases each). The CDR3 loop spans 17 amino acids. V lost 4 bases and J lost 0, with 13 bases in between. Germline V lookup: CDR1 LGHDT, CDR2 YNNKEL (reference sequence).

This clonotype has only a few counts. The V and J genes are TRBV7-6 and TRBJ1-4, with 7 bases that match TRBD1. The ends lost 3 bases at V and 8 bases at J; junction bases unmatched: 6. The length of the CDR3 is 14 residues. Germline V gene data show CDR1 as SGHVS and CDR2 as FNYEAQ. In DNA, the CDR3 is TGTGCCAGCAGCTTTTTAGGGGGCTGGGAAAAACTGTTTTTT. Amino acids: CASSFLGGWEKLFF.

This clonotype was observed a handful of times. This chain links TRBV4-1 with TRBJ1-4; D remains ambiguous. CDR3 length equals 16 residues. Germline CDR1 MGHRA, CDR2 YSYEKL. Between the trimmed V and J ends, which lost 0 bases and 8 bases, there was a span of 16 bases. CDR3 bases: TGCGCCAGCAGCCAAGACAGGACCGGAGTGGGGGAAAAACTGTTTTTT. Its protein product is CASSQDRTGVGEKLFF.

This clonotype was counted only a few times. CDR3 region: CSVRGQGAGEQYF. CDR3 coding DNA: TGCAGCGTTCGCGGACAGGGGGCTGGCGAGCAGTACTTC. The gene calls are TRBV29-1 and TRBJ2-7, with TRBD1 matching 11 bases. The CDR3 consists of 13 residues. Germline V gene lookup returns CDR1 SQVTM and CDR2 ANQGSEA. Losses at the gene ends were 5 bases for V and 6 bases for J; bases not matched to a gene: 6.

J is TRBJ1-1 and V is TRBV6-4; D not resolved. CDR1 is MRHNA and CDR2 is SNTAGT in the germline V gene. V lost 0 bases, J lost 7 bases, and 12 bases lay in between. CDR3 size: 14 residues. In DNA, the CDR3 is TGTGCCAGCAGTGACTCTCTACGGTCGGGTGAAGCTTTCTTT. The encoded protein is CASSDSLRSGEAFF.

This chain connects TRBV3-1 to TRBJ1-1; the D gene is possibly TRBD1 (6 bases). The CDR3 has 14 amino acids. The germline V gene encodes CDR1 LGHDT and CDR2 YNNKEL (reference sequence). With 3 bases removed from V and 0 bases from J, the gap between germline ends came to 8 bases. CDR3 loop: CASSQTGLNTEAFF. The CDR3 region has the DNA TGTGCCAGCAGCCAGACAGGCCTGAACACTGAAGCTTTCTTT.

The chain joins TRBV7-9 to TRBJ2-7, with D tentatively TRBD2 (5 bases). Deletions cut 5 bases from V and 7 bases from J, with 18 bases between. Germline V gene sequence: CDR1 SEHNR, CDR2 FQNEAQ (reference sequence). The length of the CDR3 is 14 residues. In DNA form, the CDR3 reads TGTGCCAGCAGCCGGACCAGGACGTCGGGAGAGCAGTACGTC. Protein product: CASSRTRTSGEQYV.

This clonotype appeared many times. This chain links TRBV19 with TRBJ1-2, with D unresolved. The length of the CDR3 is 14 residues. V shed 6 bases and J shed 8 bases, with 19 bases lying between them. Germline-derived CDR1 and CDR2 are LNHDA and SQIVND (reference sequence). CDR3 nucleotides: TGTGCCAGTAGAGCCTCCGGGAGCACATCCGGCTACACCTTC. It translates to CASRASGSTSGYTF.

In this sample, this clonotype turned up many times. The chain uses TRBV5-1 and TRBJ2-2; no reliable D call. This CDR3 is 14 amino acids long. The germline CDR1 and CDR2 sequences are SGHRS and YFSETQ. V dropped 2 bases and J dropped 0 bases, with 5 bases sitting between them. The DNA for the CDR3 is TGCGCCAGCAGCTTTGGCTCGAACACCGGGGAGCTGTTTTTT. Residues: CASSFGSNTGELFF.